What follows is one T cell receptor beta chain and its context. The CDR3 length is 14 residues. Trimming pared 3 bases from V and 0 bases from J, leaving 9 bases between. Germline lookup yields CDR1 SGHDT and CDR2 YYEEEE. The assay was immunoSEQ multiplex PCR, and TCRdb's table has in-frame clones only and misses some. The table lists nearly 8,500 clones, 55% to 75% of them singletons. These data originate in a study of OX40 agonist ivuxolimab in advanced cancers. Across the study: Patients with prior anti-PD-1, anti-PD-L1 or anti-CTLA-4 therapy were eligible; about 41% had some.

The origin of this receptor is an adult with an advanced solid tumor such as melanoma, head and neck, liver or kidney cancer. The chain carries TRBV5-6 and TRBJ1-1; no clear D gene. Here the sequenced sample was CD4+ or CD8+ T cells sorted from blood, taken in a trial of the OX40 agonist ivuxolimab. CDR3 coding DNA: TGTGCCAGCAGCTACTCTCTACTGAACACTGAAGCTTTCTTT. It translates to CASSYSLLNTEAFF.